Listed here are 18 T cell receptor beta chains from one sample, sequenced in a study of T cell responses to AZD1222 COVID-19 vaccine. The assay was immunoSEQ multiplex PCR, and TCRdb's table has in-frame clones only and misses some. Of some 120,000 clones in the sample, roughly 90% are singletons; the top ten hold 6% to 9%. The sample in question was peripheral blood, obtained 28 days after the second AZD1222 dose. These receptors came from an adult who received the AZD1222 COVID-19 vaccine.

This chain connects TRBV24-1 to TRBJ2-5, with 7 bases fitting TRBD1. V lost 4 bases to trimming and J lost 5 bases; unmatched junction nucleotides: 18. The CDR3 has 18 amino acids. Germline V gene sequence: CDR1 KGHDR, CDR2 SFDVKD. CDR3 protein: CATSDPWRTGQARETQYF. CDR3 sequence (DNA): TGTGCCACCAGTGACCCATGGCGGACAGGCCAAGCAAGGGAGACCCAGTACTTC.

V is TRBV4-2 and J is TRBJ2-7; 10 nucleotides align to TRBD2. The CDR3 length is 16 residues. The germline V gene encodes CDR1 LGHNA and CDR2 YNFKEQ. J gave up 5 bases and V 2 bases, and 9 bases lay outside the gene matches. The CDR3 nucleotides are TGTGCCAGCAGCCAAAACGAAGCTAGCGGGAGTGACGAGCAGTACTTC. Amino acids: CASSQNEASGSDEQYF.

The gene calls are TRBV28 and TRBJ2-1, with 8 bases identical to TRBD2. The trim removed 8 bases at V and 4 bases at J, leaving 16 bases unmatched. CDR3 size: 17 residues. Per germline, CDR1 MDHEN and CDR2 SYDVKM. In DNA, the CDR3 is TGTGCCAGCCTCCAAGGGGTAGCGGGGAACCCGTACAATGAGCAGTTCTTC. Residues: CASLQGVAGNPYNEQFF.

This sequence joins TRBV6-6 and TRBJ2-1; 13 bases fit TRBD2. The CDR3 spans 16 residues. CDR1 is MNHNY, CDR2 SVGAGI, per germline (reference sequence). Unmatched junction bases numbered 3, after V lost 0 bases and J lost 7 bases. The CDR3 spells CASSYSTSGGANEQFF. The CDR3 DNA reads as TGTGCCAGCAGTTACTCTACTAGCGGGGGGGCAAATGAGCAGTTCTTC.

Worth noting for this clone: In the same sample, other DNA sequences code for this CDR3. CDR3 protein: CASSKTGGYGYTF. DNA of the CDR3: TGTGCCAGCAGTAAAACAGGGGGATATGGCTACACCTTC. The V gene is TRBV28, the J gene TRBJ1-2, with TRBD1 identical over 8 bases. The V segment lost 5 bases and the J segment 5 bases; nucleotides outside the gene matches: 4. Germline CDR1 is MDHEN and CDR2 is SYDVKM. The CDR3 loop spans 13 amino acids.

This chain connects TRBV5-1 to TRBJ1-2, with D uncertain. This CDR3 has 13 residues. V was trimmed by 5 bases and J by 3 bases, leaving 11 bases between them. Germline V lookup: CDR1 SGHRS, CDR2 YFSETQ. The CDR3 reads CASSSGVDYGYTF. CDR3 DNA sequence: TGCGCCAGCAGTTCCGGGGTAGACTATGGCTACACCTTC.

V is TRBV2 and J is TRBJ1-1, with 8 bases lining up with TRBD1. CDR3 length: 14 amino acids. V lost 5 bases, J lost 2 bases, and 4 bases stayed unmatched. Germline CDR1 and CDR2: SNHLY and FYNNEI. CDR3 loop: CASSPTGGNTEAFF. In DNA form, the CDR3 reads TGTGCCAGCAGTCCTACAGGGGGTAACACTGAAGCTTTCTTT.

The J gene is TRBJ2-7, the V gene TRBV6-5; TRBD2 aligns across 8 bases. V shed 7 bases and J 4 bases; nucleotides not matched to a gene: 12. There are 15 residues in the CDR3. CDR1 MNHEY and CDR2 SVGAGI come from the germline V gene. In DNA form, the CDR3 reads TGTGCCAGCAAAGGGAGTAGCGGGAATTTGTACGAGCAGTACTTC. It is translated as CASKGSSGNLYEQYF.

The chain couples TRBV24-1 to TRBJ2-1, with D perhaps given as TRBD1 or TRBD2 (6 bases each). Trimming stripped 5 bases from V and 8 bases from J, with 9 bases between. Germline lookup yields CDR1 KGHDR and CDR2 SFDVKD. The CDR3 covers 12 residues. This CDR3 is CATSARGHEQFF. The CDR3 coding sequence is TGTGCCACCAGTGCTCGGGGGCATGAGCAGTTCTTC.

The chain combines TRBV18 with TRBJ2-1; 8 positions agree with TRBD1. The V gene end was trimmed by 2 bases and the J gene end by 12 bases; junction bases not matched to a gene: 9. This CDR3 has 14 amino acids. Per germline, CDR1 KGHSH and CDR2 LQKENI. CDR3 sequence reads: CASSPMEGQGGQFF. CDR3 DNA: TGTGCCAGCTCACCAATGGAAGGACAGGGTGGGCAGTTCTTC. Filled out from reference TRBV18 and TRBJ2-1, the complete variable domain reads NAGVMQNPRHLVRRRGQEARLRCSPMKGHSHVYWYRQLPEEGLKFMVYLQKENIIDESGMPKERFSAEFPKEGPSILRIQQVVRGDSAAYFCASSPMEGQGGQFFGPGTRLTVL.

The chain is built from TRBV28 and TRBJ1-4, with D possibly being TRBD1 (6 bases). Germline CDR1 and CDR2: MDHEN and SYDVKM. This CDR3 is built from 14 residues. V lost 5 bases, J lost 8 bases, and 15 bases lay in between. Here the CDR3 reads CASSERGGKEKLFF. CDR3 sequence (DNA): TGTGCCAGCAGTGAGAGGGGGGGTAAGGAAAAACTGTTTTTT. The variable domain in full, completed from reference TRBV28 and TRBJ1-4, reads DVKVTQSSRYLVKRTGEKVFLECVQDMDHENMFWYRQDPGLGLRLIYFSYDVKMKEKGDIPEGYSVSREKKERFSLILESASTNQTSMYLCASSERGGKEKLFFGSGTQLSVL.

The rearrangement joins TRBV6-5 to TRBJ2-7; a weak D match, TRBD2 (5 bases). The V and J ends lost 6 bases and 2 bases respectively, with 11 bases between them. This CDR3 spans 13 amino acids. CDR1 is MNHEY, CDR2 SVGAGI, per germline. The chain's CDR3 is CASRRTATYEQYF. DNA of the CDR3: TGTGCCAGCAGGAGGACTGCAACCTACGAGCAGTACTTC.

The V gene is TRBV18, the J gene TRBJ2-1; no clear D gene. Germline CDR1 reads KGHSH; CDR2 reads LQKENI. CDR3 size: 14 residues. The V end lost 4 bases, the J end lost 5 bases, and 12 bases lay between the germline ends. Here the CDR3 DNA reads TGTGCCAGCTCACTACAAAGTACCGACAATGAGCAGTTCTTC. As protein: CASSLQSTDNEQFF.

In this sample, this clone turned up once. The CDR3 sequence is CASSQDANSANQETQYF. The CDR3, as DNA: TGCGCCAGCAGCCAAGATGCGAACAGCGCGAACCAAGAGACCCAGTACTTC. The V and J genes are TRBV4-1 and TRBJ2-5; D is unclear. Looked up from germline, CDR1 is MGHRA and CDR2 is YSYEKL. Trimming took 0 bases from V and 0 from J, leaving 14 bases between them. The CDR3 is 17 amino acids.

This clone was picked up a small number of times. This chain links TRBV3-1 (or the pseudogene TRBV3-2) with TRBJ1-6; TRBD1 is a possible D gene (5 bases). The CDR3 runs to 12 residues. The V gene lost 6 bases and the J gene lost 11 bases, with 11 bases spanning the gap. The V gene's germline CDR1 is LGHDT and CDR2 YNNKEL (reference sequence). Here the CDR3 DNA reads TGTGCCAGCAGTTCGGGACCCACACCCCTCCACTTT. This sequence encodes CASSSGPTPLHF.

The chain carries TRBV2 and TRBJ1-1, with 7 bases aligning to TRBD1. The V gene end was trimmed by 6 bases and the J gene end by 1 base; junction bases not matched to a gene: 5. The CDR3 contains 14 residues. Per the germline V gene, CDR1 is SNHLY and CDR2 is FYNNEI. CDR3: CASRGDSRNTEAFF. The CDR3 DNA is TGTGCCAGCAGGGGGGACAGCCGGAACACTGAAGCTTTCTTT.

This rearrangement joins TRBV18 to TRBJ1-5; 7 bases match TRBD1. CDR1 KGHSH and CDR2 LQKENI come from the germline V gene. This CDR3 has 16 amino acids. The J segment lost 3 bases and the V segment lost 5 bases, leaving 10 bases of the junction unmatched. CDR3 residues: CASSAGQIGFNQPQHF. CDR3 nucleotide sequence: TGTGCCAGCTCAGCGGGACAGATTGGATTCAATCAGCCCCAGCATTTT.

The rearrangement uses TRBV24-1 and TRBJ1-5; no clear D. In germline, CDR1 is KGHDR, CDR2 SFDVKD. Trimming shortened V by 6 bases and J by 2 bases, and 10 bases separated the two germline ends. CDR3 length: 14 amino acids. The CDR3 loop is CATSKGLGNQPQHF. In DNA form, the CDR3 reads TGTGCCACCAGTAAGGGTCTGGGCAATCAGCCCCAGCATTTT.